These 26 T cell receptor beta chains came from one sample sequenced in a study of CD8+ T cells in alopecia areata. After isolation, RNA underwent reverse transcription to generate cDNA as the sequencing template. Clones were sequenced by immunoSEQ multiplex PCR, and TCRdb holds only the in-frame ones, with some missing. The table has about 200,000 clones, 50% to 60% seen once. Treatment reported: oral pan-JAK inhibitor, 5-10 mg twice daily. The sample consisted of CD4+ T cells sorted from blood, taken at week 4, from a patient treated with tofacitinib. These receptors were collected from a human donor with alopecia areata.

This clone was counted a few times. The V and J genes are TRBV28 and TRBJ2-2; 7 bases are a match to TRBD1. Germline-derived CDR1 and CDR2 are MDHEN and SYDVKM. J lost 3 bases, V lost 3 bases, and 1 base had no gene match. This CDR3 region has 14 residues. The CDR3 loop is CASSLGQYTGELFF. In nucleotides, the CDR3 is TGTGCCAGCAGTTTGGGACAGTACACCGGGGAGCTGTTTTTT.

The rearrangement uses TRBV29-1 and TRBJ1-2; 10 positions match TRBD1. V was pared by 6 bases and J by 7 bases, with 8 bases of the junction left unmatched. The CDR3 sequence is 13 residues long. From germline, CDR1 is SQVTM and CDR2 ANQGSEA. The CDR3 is CSVGQGVEGGYTF. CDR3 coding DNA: TGCAGCGTCGGACAGGGGGTTGAGGGTGGCTACACCTTC.

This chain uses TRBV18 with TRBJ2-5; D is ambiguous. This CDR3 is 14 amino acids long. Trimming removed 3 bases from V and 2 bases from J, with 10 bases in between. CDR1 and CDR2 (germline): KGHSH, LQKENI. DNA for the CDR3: TGTGCCAGCTCACCGAGTCGAGGTCAAGAGACCCAGTACTTC. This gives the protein CASSPSRGQETQYF.

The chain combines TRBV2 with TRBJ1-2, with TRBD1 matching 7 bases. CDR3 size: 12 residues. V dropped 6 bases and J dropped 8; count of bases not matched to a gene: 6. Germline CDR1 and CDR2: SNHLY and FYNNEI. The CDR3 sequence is CASRGRGQGYTF. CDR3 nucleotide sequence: TGTGCCAGCAGGGGCCGGGGACAGGGCTACACCTTC.

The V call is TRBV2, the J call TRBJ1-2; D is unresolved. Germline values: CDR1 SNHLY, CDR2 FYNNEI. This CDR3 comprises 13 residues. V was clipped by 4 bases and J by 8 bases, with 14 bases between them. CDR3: CASSVGSNVGYTF. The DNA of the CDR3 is TGTGCCAGCAGTGTGGGTAGCAATGTCGGCTACACCTTC.

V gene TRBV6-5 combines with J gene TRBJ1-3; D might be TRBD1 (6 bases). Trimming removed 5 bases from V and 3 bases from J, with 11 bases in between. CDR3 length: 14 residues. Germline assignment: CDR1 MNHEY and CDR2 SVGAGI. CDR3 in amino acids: CASSEGGHGNTIYF. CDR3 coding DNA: TGTGCCAGCAGTGAGGGGGGACATGGAAACACCATATATTTT.

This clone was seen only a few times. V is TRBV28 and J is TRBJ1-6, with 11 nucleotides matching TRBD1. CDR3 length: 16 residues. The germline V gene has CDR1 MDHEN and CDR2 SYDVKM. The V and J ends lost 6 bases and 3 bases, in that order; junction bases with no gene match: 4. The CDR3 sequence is CASREGTGGYNSPLHF. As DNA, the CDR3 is TGTGCCAGCAGGGAAGGGACAGGGGGCTATAATTCACCCCTCCACTTT.

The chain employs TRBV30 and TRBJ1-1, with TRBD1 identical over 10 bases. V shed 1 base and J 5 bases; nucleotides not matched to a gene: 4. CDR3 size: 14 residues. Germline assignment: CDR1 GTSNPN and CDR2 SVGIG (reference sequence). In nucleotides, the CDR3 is TGTGCCTGGAGTGGGGACAGGGGTAAGACTGAAGCTTTCTTT. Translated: CAWSGDRGKTEAFF.

CDR3 bases: TGCGCCAGCAGCCAGACTAGCGGGGGCACAGATACGCAGTATTTT. Amino acid sequence: CASSQTSGGTDTQYF. The rearrangement joins TRBV4-3 to TRBJ2-3; 11 bases match TRBD2. The J segment lost 1 base and the V segment lost 3 bases, leaving 0 bases of the junction unmatched. The CDR3 length is 15 residues. CDR1 and CDR2 from the germline V gene are LGHNA and YSLEER.

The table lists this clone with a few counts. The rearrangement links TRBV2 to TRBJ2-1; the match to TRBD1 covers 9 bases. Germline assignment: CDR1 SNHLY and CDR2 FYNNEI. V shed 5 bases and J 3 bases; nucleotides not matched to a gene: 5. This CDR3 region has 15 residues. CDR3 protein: CASSQGQGHYNEQFF. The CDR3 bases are TGTGCCAGCAGTCAGGGACAGGGACACTACAATGAGCAGTTCTTC.

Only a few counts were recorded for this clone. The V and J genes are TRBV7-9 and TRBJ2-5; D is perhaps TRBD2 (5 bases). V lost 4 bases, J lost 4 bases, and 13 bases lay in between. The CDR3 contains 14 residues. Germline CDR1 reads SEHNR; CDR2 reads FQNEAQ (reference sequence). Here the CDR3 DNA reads TGTGCCAGCAGCTCCGAGGGATTCCGAGAGACCCAGTACTTC. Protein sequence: CASSSEGFRETQYF.

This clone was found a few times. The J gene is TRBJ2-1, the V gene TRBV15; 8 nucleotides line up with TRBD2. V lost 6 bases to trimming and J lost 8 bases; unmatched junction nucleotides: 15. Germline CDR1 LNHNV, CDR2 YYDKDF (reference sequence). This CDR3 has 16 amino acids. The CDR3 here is CATSRSRGGTRDEQFF. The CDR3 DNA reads TGTGCCACCAGTAGATCCCGCGGGGGGACCCGGGATGAGCAGTTCTTC.

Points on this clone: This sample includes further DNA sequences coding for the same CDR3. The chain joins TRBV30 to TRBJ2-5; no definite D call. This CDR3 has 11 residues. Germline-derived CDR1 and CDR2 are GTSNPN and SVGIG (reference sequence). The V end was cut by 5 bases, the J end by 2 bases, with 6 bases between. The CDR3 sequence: CAWAGQETQYF. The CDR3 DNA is TGTGCCTGGGCTGGTCAAGAGACCCAGTACTTC.

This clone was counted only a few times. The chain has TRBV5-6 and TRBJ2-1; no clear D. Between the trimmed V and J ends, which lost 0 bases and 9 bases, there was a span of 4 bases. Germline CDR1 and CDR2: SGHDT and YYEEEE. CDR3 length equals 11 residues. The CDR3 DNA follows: TGTGCCAGCAGCTTGGGTGGTGAGCAGTTCTTC. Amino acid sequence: CASSLGGEQFF.

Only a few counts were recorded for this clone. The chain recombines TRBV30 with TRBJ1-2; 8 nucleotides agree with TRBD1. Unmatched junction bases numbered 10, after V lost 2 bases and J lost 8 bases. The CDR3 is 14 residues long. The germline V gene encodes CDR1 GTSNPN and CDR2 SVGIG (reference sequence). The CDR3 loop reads CAWSSTRRGQGYTF. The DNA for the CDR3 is TGTGCCTGGAGTTCAACCCGCAGGGGGCAAGGCTACACCTTC.

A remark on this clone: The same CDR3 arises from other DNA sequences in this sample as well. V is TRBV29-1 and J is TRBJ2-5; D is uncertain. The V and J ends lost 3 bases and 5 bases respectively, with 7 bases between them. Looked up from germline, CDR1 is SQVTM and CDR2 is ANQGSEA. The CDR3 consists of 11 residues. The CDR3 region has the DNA TGCAGCGTTGAGGCCGGGGAGACCCAGTACTTC. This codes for CSVEAGETQYF.

CDR3 sequence: CASSPGHGGTFQETQYF. The DNA of the CDR3 is TGTGCCAGCAGCCCGGGCCACGGGGGCACCTTCCAAGAGACCCAGTACTTC. The gene calls are TRBV11-1 and TRBJ2-5; D is perhaps TRBD1 or TRBD2 (6 bases each). The CDR3 runs 17 residues. Germline CDR1 is SGHAT and CDR2 is FQDESV (reference sequence). V gave up 5 bases and J gave up 1 base, with 20 bases separating them.

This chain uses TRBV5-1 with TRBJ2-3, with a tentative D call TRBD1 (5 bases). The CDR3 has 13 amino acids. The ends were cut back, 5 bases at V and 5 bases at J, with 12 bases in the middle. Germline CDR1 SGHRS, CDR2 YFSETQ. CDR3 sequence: CASRGAQKDTQYF. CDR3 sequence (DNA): TGCGCCAGCAGAGGGGCCCAAAAAGATACGCAGTATTTT. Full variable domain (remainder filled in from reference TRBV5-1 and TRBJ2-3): KAGVTQTPRYLIKTRGQQVTLSCSPISGHRSVSWYQQTPGQGLQFLFEYFSETQRNKGNFPGRFSGRQFSNSRSEMNVSTLELGDSALYLCASRGAQKDTQYFGPGTRLTVL.

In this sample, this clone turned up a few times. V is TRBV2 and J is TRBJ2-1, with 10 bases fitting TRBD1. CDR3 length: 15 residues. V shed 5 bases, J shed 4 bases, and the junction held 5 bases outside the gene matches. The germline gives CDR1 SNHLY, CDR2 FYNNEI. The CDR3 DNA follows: TGTGCCAGCAGTCCTAGACAGGGGGCATACAATGAGCAGTTCTTC. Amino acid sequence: CASSPRQGAYNEQFF.

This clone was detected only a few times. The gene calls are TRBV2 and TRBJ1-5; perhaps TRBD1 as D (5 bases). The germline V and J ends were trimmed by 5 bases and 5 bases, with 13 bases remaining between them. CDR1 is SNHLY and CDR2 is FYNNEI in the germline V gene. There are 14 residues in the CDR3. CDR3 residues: CASSPFLGDQPQHF. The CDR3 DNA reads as TGTGCCAGCAGTCCTTTCCTGGGGGATCAGCCCCAGCATTTT.

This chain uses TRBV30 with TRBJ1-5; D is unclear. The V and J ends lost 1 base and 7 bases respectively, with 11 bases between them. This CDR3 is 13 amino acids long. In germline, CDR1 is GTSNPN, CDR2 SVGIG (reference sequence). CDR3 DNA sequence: TGTGCCTGGAGTGAAGGACTCGGGCAGCCCCAGCATTTT. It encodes CAWSEGLGQPQHF. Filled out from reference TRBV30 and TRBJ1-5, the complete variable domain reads SQTIHQWPATLVQPVGSPLSLECTVEGTSNPNLYWYRQAAGRGLQLLFYSVGIGQISSEVPQNLSASRPQDRQFILSSKKLLLSDSGFYLCAWSEGLGQPQHFGDGTRLSIL.

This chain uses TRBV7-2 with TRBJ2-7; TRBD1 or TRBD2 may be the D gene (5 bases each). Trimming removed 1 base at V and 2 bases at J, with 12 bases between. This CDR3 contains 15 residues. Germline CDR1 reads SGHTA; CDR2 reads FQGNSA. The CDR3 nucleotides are TGTGCCAGCAGCTTAGACCCGGGGCCGACCTACGAGCAGTACTTC. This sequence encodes CASSLDPGPTYEQYF.

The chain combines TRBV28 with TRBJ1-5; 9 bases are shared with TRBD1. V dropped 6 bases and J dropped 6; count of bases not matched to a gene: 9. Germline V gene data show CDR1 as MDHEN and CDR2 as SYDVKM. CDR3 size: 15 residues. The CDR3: CASSPGQGMAQPQHF. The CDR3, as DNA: TGTGCCAGCAGCCCGGGACAGGGAATGGCTCAGCCCCAGCATTTT.

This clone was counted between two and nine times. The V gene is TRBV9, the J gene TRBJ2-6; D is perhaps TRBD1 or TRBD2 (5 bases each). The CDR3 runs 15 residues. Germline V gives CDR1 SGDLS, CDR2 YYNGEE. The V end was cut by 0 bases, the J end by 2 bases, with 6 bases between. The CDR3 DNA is TGTGCCAGCAGCGTAGGAGGGGCTGGGGCCAACGTCCTGACTTTC. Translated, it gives CASSVGGAGANVLTF.

The CDR3: CASSFPQGTYEQYF. CDR3 in DNA: TGTGCCAGCAGCTTTCCTCAGGGGACCTACGAGCAGTACTTC. The rearrangement links TRBV5-6 to TRBJ2-7; D might be TRBD1 (6 bases). This CDR3 is built from 14 residues. Trimming took off 2 bases at V and 2 bases at J, with 11 bases between the two ends. Germline loops: CDR1 SGHDT, CDR2 YYEEEE.

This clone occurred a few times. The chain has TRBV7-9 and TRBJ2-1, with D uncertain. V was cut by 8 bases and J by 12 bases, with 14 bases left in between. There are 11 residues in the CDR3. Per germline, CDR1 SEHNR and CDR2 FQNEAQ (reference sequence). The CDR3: CASDTLGRQFF. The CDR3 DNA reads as TGTGCCAGCGACACCCTAGGTCGGCAGTTCTTC.